These 3 T cell receptor beta chains share one sample of origin, sequenced in a study of identical twins. TCRdb independently ran MiXCR on the 5' RACE reads; one entry per CDR3 protein. The table includes around 280,000 distinct CDR3 sequences, 8% to 9% detected once. This same sample was also taken into another study, of yellow fever vaccine responses in identical twins.

Specimen: memory (CD45RO+) T cells sorted from blood. These receptors were collected from a woman under 30 in good health.

This chain links TRBV12-2 with TRBJ2-5; the table's D call, TRBD2, has no DNA check behind it. TRBV12-2 is designated a pseudogene. This CDR3 comprises 16 residues. CDR3 protein: CASRFLTSGSGETQYF. The CDR3 region has the DNA TGTGCAAGTCGCTTCCTGACTAGCGGGAGTGGTGAGACCCAGTACTTC.

This chain joins TRBV7-9 and TRBJ2-3; the D gene is possibly TRBD1 (6 bases). The germline CDR1 and CDR2 sequences are SEHNR and FQNEAQ (reference sequence). V lost 3 bases, J lost 2 bases, and 9 bases lay in between. CDR3 length: 14 amino acids. The CDR3 nucleotides read TGTGCCAGCAGCTTTTACAGGGACACAGATACGCAGTATTTT. Its translation is CASSFYRDTDTQYF.

This clonotype was observed a few times. The chain recombines TRBV7-2 with TRBJ2-5, with D possibly matching TRBD2 (5 bases). The germline V gene has CDR1 SGHTA and CDR2 FQGNSA. Trimming removed 7 bases at V and 2 bases at J, with 14 bases between. This CDR3 has 14 residues. In DNA, the CDR3 is TGTGCCAGCACCCTGCCGGGGTTTCAAGAGACCCAGTACTTC. Encoded protein: CASTLPGFQETQYF. The variable domain in full, with the rest retrieved from reference TRBV7-2 and TRBJ2-5, is GAGVSQSPSNKVTEKGKDVELRCDPISGHTALYWYRQSLGQGLEFLIYFQGNSAPDKSGLPSDRFSAERTGGSVSTLTIQRTQQEDSAVYLCASTLPGFQETQYFGPGTRLLVL.